The sequence of this T cell receptor (beta chain) was determined in a study of CD8 T cells in ankylosing spondylitis. TCRdb called the 5' RACE reads again in MiXCR, with one record for every CDR3 protein. The table has more than 200,000 distinct CDR3 sequences, more than 20% seen once; the top ten hold more than 0.6%. This clonotype has a single count. Unmatched junction bases numbered 7, after V lost 2 bases and J lost 6 bases. The CDR3 sequence is 15 residues long. The germline V gene has CDR1 LNHNV and CDR2 YYDKDF (reference sequence). V gene TRBV15 combines with J gene TRBJ1-2, with 9 bases matching TRBD1. The sample taken for sequencing was blood, either unsorted or a sorted T cell fraction (not recorded which). This sequence was found in a male donor with ankylosing spondylitis or in good health (not recorded which). CDR3 residues: CATSRRDRAGDGYTF. CDR3 DNA: TGTGCCACCAGCAGACGGGACAGGGCAGGGGATGGCTACACCTTC.